Presented here are 32 T cell receptor beta chains from one specimen sequenced in a study of beta chain features in type 1 diabetes. Of the isolated RNA, all was reverse transcribed, and so the sequenced material was expressed TCRB transcripts. TCRdb keeps only in-frame clones here, not all; method: immunoSEQ multiplex PCR. The table records under 400,000 clones, roughly a fifth of them present only once. The sample consisted of naive CD4+ T cells from blood. The receptors stem from a woman aged 18-29 years in good health.

The V and J genes are TRBV6-6 and TRBJ2-3; 9 bases agree with TRBD2. The junction had 3 bases not matched to a gene; V was cut back by 0 bases and J by 2 bases. Germline V gene sequence: CDR1 MNHNY, CDR2 SVGAGI (reference sequence). The CDR3 totals 16 residues. The CDR3 DNA follows: TGTGCCAGCAGTTACTCGGGCGGGGGGGCCACAGATACGCAGTATTTT. This gives the protein CASSYSGGGATDTQYF.

The chain carries TRBV18 and TRBJ1-1, with 7 nucleotides matching TRBD1. Germline CDR1 reads KGHSH; CDR2 reads LQKENI. V was clipped by 2 bases and J by 4 bases; unmatched bases: 4. CDR3 length: 14 residues. As DNA, the CDR3 is TGTGCCAGCTCACCAAACAGGGGCGGCACTGAAGCTTTCTTT. Protein product: CASSPNRGGTEAFF.

This clone was counted between two and nine times. The V gene is TRBV19, the J gene TRBJ2-7, with TRBD2 identical over 9 bases. Unmatched junction bases numbered 7, after V lost 7 bases and J lost 6 bases. Germline CDR1 LNHDA, CDR2 SQIVND (reference sequence). The length of the CDR3 is 13 residues. The CDR3 region is CASNPAGGGEQYF. CDR3 DNA sequence: TGTGCCAGTAATCCGGCGGGAGGGGGCGAGCAGTACTTC.

The chain employs TRBV25-1 and TRBJ2-5; perhaps TRBD1 as D (6 bases). Between the trimmed V and J ends, which lost 6 bases and 4 bases, there was a span of 9 bases. This CDR3 is 12 amino acids long. Germline values: CDR1 MGHDK, CDR2 SYGVNS. The CDR3 bases are TGTGCCAGCAGGGGGGCGGGAGAGACCCAGTACTTC. This sequence encodes CASRGAGETQYF.

This clone has a single count. This rearrangement joins TRBV4-1 to TRBJ1-6; 8 bases are a match to TRBD1. CDR3 size: 17 residues. V dropped 7 bases and J dropped 10; count of bases not matched to a gene: 18. Germline CDR1 is MGHRA and CDR2 is YSYEKL. CDR3 in DNA: TGCGCCAGCATGCCATCCCTCCTTAGGACAGGGCGCTCACCCCTCCACTTT. Residues: CASMPSLLRTGRSPLHF.

The CDR3: CASSLGQGAGGYTF. CDR3 sequence (DNA): TGTGCCAGCAGCTTAGGACAGGGGGCAGGCGGCTACACCTTC. The chain links TRBV7-8 to TRBJ1-2, with 10 bases lining up with TRBD1. Germline CDR1 and CDR2: SGHVS and FQNEAQ. This CDR3 is 14 amino acids long. The V segment lost 1 base and the J segment 8 bases; nucleotides outside the gene matches: 4.

This clone was seen a few times. Different DNA sequences within this sample yield the same CDR3. The chain has TRBV28 and TRBJ1-2; TRBD1 agrees at 10 bases. The CDR3 has 14 amino acids. The germline CDR1 and CDR2 sequences are MDHEN and SYDVKM. V lost 4 bases, J lost 6 bases, and 5 bases stayed unmatched. The CDR3 loop reads CASSSPGQGNGYTF. The DNA of the CDR3 is TGTGCCAGCAGTTCCCCGGGACAGGGGAATGGCTACACCTTC.

This clone was detected a few times. The genes are TRBV20-1 and TRBJ1-1; weak D call: TRBD1 (5 bases). Looked up from germline, CDR1 is DFQATT and CDR2 is SNEGSKA (reference sequence). The CDR3 covers 11 residues. V shed 1 base and J shed 10 bases, with 10 bases lying between them. The CDR3 protein is CSARVEGIAFF. For the CDR3, the DNA is TGCAGTGCTAGAGTGGAGGGGATAGCTTTCTTT.

V is TRBV5-4 and J is TRBJ2-3, with D possibly being TRBD1 (5 bases). Trimming took 2 bases from V and 3 from J, leaving 7 bases between them. Germline CDR1 and CDR2: SGHNT and YYREEE (reference sequence). This CDR3 comprises 13 residues. The CDR3 sequence is CASSFRATDTQYF. CDR3 nucleotide sequence: TGTGCCAGCAGCTTCAGGGCAACAGATACGCAGTATTTT.

This clone was picked up a small number of times. J is TRBJ1-1 and V is TRBV14; D not certain. CDR1 and CDR2 (germline): SGHDN, FVKESK. V lost 2 bases and J 4 bases, leaving 8 bases between the germline ends. CDR3 length: 13 residues. Written as DNA, the CDR3 is TGTGCCAGCAGCCAAACTTCAAGCACTGAAGCTTTCTTT. The encoded protein is CASSQTSSTEAFF.

The V and J genes are TRBV11-2 and TRBJ2-1; D gene unclear. The V end was cut by 5 bases, the J end by 3 bases, with 11 bases between. This CDR3 comprises 14 residues. Germline CDR1 reads SGHAT; CDR2 reads FQNNGV. CDR3 loop: CASSPVTGYNEQFF. In DNA form, the CDR3 reads TGTGCCAGCAGCCCCGTGACTGGCTACAATGAGCAGTTCTTC.

This clone came up a few times. The CDR3 DNA follows: TGTGCCAGCAGCCAAATAAGCCGGGACAGGGGACATGAGCAGTTCTTC. It codes for CASSQISRDRGHEQFF. The rearrangement links TRBV14 to TRBJ2-1, with TRBD1 identical over 10 bases. The germline V gene encodes CDR1 SGHDN and CDR2 FVKESK. The CDR3 extends over 16 amino acids. V lost 2 bases, J lost 8 bases, and 9 bases stayed unmatched.

The V and J genes are TRBV2 and TRBJ2-3; TRBD2 might be the D (6 bases). The CDR3 loop spans 14 amino acids. V was trimmed by 7 bases and J by 0 bases, leaving 11 bases between them. Germline V gives CDR1 SNHLY, CDR2 FYNNEI. The CDR3 sequence: CASKRRDSTDTQYF. The CDR3 DNA is TGTGCCAGCAAGCGGCGGGACAGCACAGATACGCAGTATTTT.

This chain uses TRBV7-2 with TRBJ2-3, with unresolved D. Trimming left V 5 bases short and J 8 bases short, with 11 bases between. CDR3 length: 12 residues. Germline V gene lookup returns CDR1 SGHTA and CDR2 FQGNSA. The CDR3 DNA sequence: TGTGCCAGCAGCCTGAGATCGGGTACGCAGTATTTT. It specifies CASSLRSGTQYF.

The DNA of the CDR3 is TGTGCCAGCAGCCAAAGTGTAGCGGGGGGATCCTACAATGAGCAGTTCTTC. It specifies CASSQSVAGGSYNEQFF. V and J are TRBV4-2 and TRBJ2-1; 10 bases map to TRBD2. Per germline, CDR1 LGHNA and CDR2 YNFKEQ. V was clipped by 2 bases and J by 1 base; unmatched bases: 5. The length of the CDR3 is 17 residues.

Remarks on this clone: The junction and the germline gene differ at one end; a read error may be behind it. J is TRBJ2-3 and V is TRBV7-7; 9 bases align to TRBD2. Per germline, CDR1 SSHAT and CDR2 FNYEAQ (reference sequence). This CDR3 is built from 18 residues. CDR3 in DNA: TGTGCTAGCAGCAAGGGACTAGCAAACTCTCTCAGCACAGATACGCAGTATTTT. Its protein product is CASSKGLANSLSTDTQYF. Complete variable domain (other parts from reference TRBV7-7 and TRBJ2-3): GAGVSQSPRYKVTKRGQDVTLRCDPISSHATLYWYQQALGQGPEFLTYFNYEAQPDKSGLPSDRFSAERPEGSISTLTIQRTEQRDSAMYRCASSKGLANSLSTDTQYFGPGTRLTVL.

Only a few counts were recorded for this clone. V and J are TRBV4-2 and TRBJ2-1; D may be TRBD2 (6 bases). Between the trimmed V and J ends, which lost 4 bases and 12 bases, there was a span of 22 bases. The CDR3 runs 15 residues. Looked up from germline, CDR1 is LGHNA and CDR2 is YNFKEQ. The CDR3 bases are TGTGCCAGCAGCCCCCCGGGACTCCTAAGTTCGGGGCAGTTCTTC. Amino acid sequence: CASSPPGLLSSGQFF.

V usage is TRBV5-4 and J usage is TRBJ1-2; D ambiguous. Trimming left V 2 bases short and J 4 bases short, with 12 bases between. In germline, CDR1 is SGHNT, CDR2 YYREEE (reference sequence). CDR3 size: 14 residues. For the CDR3, the DNA is TGTGCCAGCAGCTTTTCACTGGGCATCTATGGCTACACCTTC. The encoded protein is CASSFSLGIYGYTF. The full variable domain, its missing parts supplied by reference TRBV5-4 and TRBJ1-2, is ETGVTQSPTHLIKTRGQQVTLRCSSQSGHNTVSWYQQALGQGPQFIFQYYREEENGRGNFPPRFSGLQFPNYSSELNVNALELDDSALYLCASSFSLGIYGYTFGSGTRLTVV.

This clone has just a few counts. The V call is TRBV6-5, the J call TRBJ1-2; 12 bases are a match to TRBD1. This CDR3 is built from 15 residues. After removal of 1 base from V and 5 bases from J, the junction contained 2 bases not matched to a gene. Looked up from germline, CDR1 is MNHEY and CDR2 is SVGAGI. The CDR3 coding sequence is TGTGCCAGCAGTTACTTGGGACAGGGGGCTTATGGCTACACCTTC. This encodes CASSYLGQGAYGYTF.

This clone has only a few counts. This sequence joins TRBV7-3 and TRBJ2-1, with D perhaps TRBD2 (5 bases). Trimming cost V 3 bases and J 8 bases, with 14 bases left between them. The CDR3 is 14 amino acids. Per germline, CDR1 SGHTA and CDR2 FQGTGA. This chain's CDR3 is CASSLTIRCHEQFF. The CDR3 coding sequence is TGTGCCAGCAGCTTGACTATCCGGTGCCATGAGCAGTTCTTC.

The V call is TRBV25-1, the J call TRBJ2-1; 9 bases align to TRBD2. The CDR3 consists of 15 residues. The germline V gene has CDR1 MGHDK and CDR2 SYGVNS. Trimming took 5 bases from V and 5 from J; bases not matched to a gene: 7. This CDR3 is CASSRGTSRHNEQFF. The CDR3 DNA follows: TGTGCCAGCAGTAGAGGGACTAGCCGGCACAATGAGCAGTTCTTC. The full variable domain, in which reference TRBV25-1 and TRBJ2-1 provide the parts outside the CDR3, is EADIYQTPRYLVIGTGKKITLECSQTMGHDKMYWYQQDPGMELHLIHYSYGVNSTEKGDLSSESTVSRIRTEHFPLTLESARPSHTSQYLCASSRGTSRHNEQFFGPGTRLTVL.

This clone appeared a few times. The chain recombines TRBV4-1 with TRBJ1-2, with a weak D call TRBD1 (6 bases). V was clipped by 2 bases and J by 8 bases, with 21 bases between them. CDR1 and CDR2 (germline): MGHRA, YSYEKL. This CDR3 contains 16 residues. The CDR3 DNA reads as TGCGCCAGCAGCCAATCTCTAATAACAGGGTGGCGGGGCTACACCTTC. This codes for CASSQSLITGWRGYTF.

In its sample, this clone was seen a few times. The rearrangement links TRBV6-6 to TRBJ2-1; tentatively, D is TRBD1 (5 bases). Trimming removed 0 bases from V and 4 bases from J, with 13 bases in between. The CDR3 totals 16 residues. Germline CDR1 reads MNHNY; CDR2 reads SVGAGI (reference sequence). The CDR3 nucleotides read TGTGCCAGCAGTTACTCAAGGGGTACCGCGTACAATGAGCAGTTCTTC. Translation: CASSYSRGTAYNEQFF.

This clone has just a few counts. Other DNA sequences from this sample encode an identical CDR3 as well. The gene calls are TRBV30 and TRBJ2-5, with D possibly being TRBD2 (5 bases). The CDR3 is 13 residues long. CDR1 is GTSNPN, CDR2 SVGIG, per germline (reference sequence). The V gene lost 0 bases and the J gene lost 2 bases, with 7 bases spanning the gap. In DNA, the CDR3 is TGTGCCTGGAGTGTGTCGGGGCAAGAGACCCAGTACTTC. Translation gives CAWSVSGQETQYF.

This chain joins TRBV11-2 and TRBJ2-2; D might be TRBD2 (6 bases). The CDR3 sequence is 14 residues long. V shed 5 bases and J shed 4 bases, with 11 bases lying between them. Germline V gene lookup returns CDR1 SGHAT and CDR2 FQNNGV. The CDR3 nucleotides read TGTGCCAGCAGCAAGGACTACTTCACCGGGGAGCTGTTTTTT. Protein sequence: CASSKDYFTGELFF.

This clone has a handful of counts. The rearrangement links TRBV6-1 to TRBJ2-5; 7 bases match TRBD1. The CDR3 contains 15 residues. The V gene's germline CDR1 is MNHNS and CDR2 SASEGT. V gave up 6 bases and J gave up 2 bases; unmatched junction bases: 9. Written as DNA, the CDR3 is TGTGCCAGCAGCCTCGGGGAGACAGGGCAAGAGACCCAGTACTTC. Amino acid sequence: CASSLGETGQETQYF.

CDR3 region: CASSLDGGLNTGELFF. The CDR3 DNA is TGCGCCAGCAGCCTGGACGGCGGACTAAACACCGGGGAGCTGTTTTTT. This chain uses TRBV4-3 with TRBJ2-2; a weak D match, TRBD2 (6 bases). The CDR3 spans 16 residues. The germline gives CDR1 LGHNA, CDR2 YSLEER. The V end lost 4 bases, the J end lost 2 bases, and 14 bases lay between the germline ends.

The chain couples TRBV9 to TRBJ2-5; maybe TRBD2 (5 bases). Trimming stripped 4 bases from V and 5 bases from J, with 21 bases between. Germline V lookup: CDR1 SGDLS, CDR2 YYNGEE. This CDR3 spans 16 amino acids. The CDR3 protein is CASSPRSEGAKETQYF. The CDR3 nucleotides are TGTGCCAGCAGCCCCCGATCCGAGGGTGCAAAGGAGACCCAGTACTTC.

CDR3 loop: CASSPRRGGYTF. DNA for the CDR3: TGTGCCAGCAGCCCTCGGAGGGGTGGCTACACCTTC. The chain employs TRBV5-6 and TRBJ1-2, with a tentative D call TRBD1 (5 bases). V dropped 4 bases and J dropped 7 bases, with 11 bases sitting between them. The germline V gene has CDR1 SGHDT and CDR2 YYEEEE. This CDR3 is 12 amino acids long.

This sequence joins TRBV5-1 and TRBJ2-7; TRBD1 aligns across 12 bases. The CDR3 runs 15 residues. V was clipped by 4 bases and J by 7 bases; unmatched bases: 9. Looked up from germline, CDR1 is SGHRS and CDR2 is YFSETQ. In nucleotides, the CDR3 is TGCGCCAGCAGCCACCAGGGACAGGGGGCGCGAGAGCAGTACTTC. Encoded protein: CASSHQGQGAREQYF.

The rearrangement uses TRBV7-8 and TRBJ2-7, with a weak D call TRBD2 (6 bases). This CDR3 contains 16 residues. V lost 5 bases, J lost 3 bases, and 20 bases lay in between. CDR1 and CDR2 from the germline V gene are SGHVS and FQNEAQ. The CDR3: CASSPRGGAHIYEQYF. The CDR3 DNA reads TGTGCCAGCAGCCCTCGTGGCGGGGCGCACATCTACGAGCAGTACTTC. The variable domain in full, completed from reference TRBV7-8 and TRBJ2-7, reads GAGVSQSPRYKVAKRGQDVALRCDPISGHVSLFWYQQALGQGPEFLTYFQNEAQLDKSGLPSDRFFAERPEGSVSTLKIQRTQQEDSAVYLCASSPRGGAHIYEQYFGPGTRLTVT.

This clone came up a few times. The chain links TRBV5-4 to TRBJ2-7; D is perhaps TRBD1 (6 bases). The CDR3 consists of 19 residues. Germline V lookup: CDR1 SGHNT, CDR2 YYREEE (reference sequence). V was trimmed by 4 bases and J by 11 bases, leaving 37 bases between them. CDR3 coding DNA: TGTGCCAGCAGCCTATTCGACAGGACGCATTTCTACGAGCAGTCCCGAGAGTACTTC. It codes for CASSLFDRTHFYEQSREYF. Full variable domain (remainder filled in from reference TRBV5-4 and TRBJ2-7): ETGVTQSPTHLIKTRGQQVTLRCSSQSGHNTVSWYQQALGQGPQFIFQYYREEENGRGNFPPRFSGLQFPNYSSELNVNALELDDSALYLCASSLFDRTHFYEQSREYFGPGTRLTVT.